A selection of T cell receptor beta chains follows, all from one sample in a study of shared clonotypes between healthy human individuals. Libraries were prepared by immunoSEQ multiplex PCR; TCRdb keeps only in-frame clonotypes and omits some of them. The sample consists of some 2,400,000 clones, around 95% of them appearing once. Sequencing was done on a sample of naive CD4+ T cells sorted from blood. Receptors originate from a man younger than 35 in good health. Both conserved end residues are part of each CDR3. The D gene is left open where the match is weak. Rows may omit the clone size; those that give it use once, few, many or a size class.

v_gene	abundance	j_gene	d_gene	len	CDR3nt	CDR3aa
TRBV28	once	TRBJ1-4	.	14	TGTGCCAGCACCGGGCCAGGGACTAATGAAAAACTGTTTTTT	CASTGPGTNEKLFF
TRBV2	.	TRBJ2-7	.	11	TGTGCCAGCAAGGCCTTTGACGAGCAGTACTTC	CASKAFDEQYF
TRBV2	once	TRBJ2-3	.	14	TGTGCCAGCAGTGAAGCGCCAGGTGCAGATACGCAGTATTTT	CASSEAPGADTQYF
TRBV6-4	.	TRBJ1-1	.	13	TGTGCCAGCAGTCGGACCGGGAACACTGAAGCTTTCTTT	CASSRTGNTEAFF
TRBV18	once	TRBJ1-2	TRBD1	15	TGTGCCAGCTCACCTCCGGGACAGGGGGGCTATGGCTACACCTTC	CASSPPGQGGYGYTF
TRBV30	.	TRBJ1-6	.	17	TGTGCCTGGAGTGTTTTCTGGAAGGATGTAAGGGATTCACCCCTCCACTTT	CAWSVFWKDVRDSPLHF
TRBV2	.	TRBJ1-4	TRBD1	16	TGTGCCAGCAGTGACGGACAGGGCCTATATAATGAAAAACTGTTTTTT	CASSDGQGLYNEKLFF
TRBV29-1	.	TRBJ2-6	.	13	TGCAGCGTTGGGGACTTCGGGGCCAACGTCCTGACTTTC	CSVGDFGANVLTF
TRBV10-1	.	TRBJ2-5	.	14	TGCGCCAGCAGTGAATCGGCAGGGCAAGAGACCCAGTACTTC	CASSESAGQETQYF
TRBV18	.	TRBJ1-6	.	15	TGTGCCAGCTCACCACTCCGAGTCGATAATTCACCCCTCCACTTT	CASSPLRVDNSPLHF
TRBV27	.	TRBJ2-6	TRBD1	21	TGTGCCAGCAGTCCCCTATTAGGGGGACAGGGACCTTTCTATGGGGCCAACGTCCTGACTTTC	CASSPLLGGQGPFYGANVLTF
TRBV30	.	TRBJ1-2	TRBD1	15	TGTGCCTGGAGTGTAGGGGACAGGGGGCACTATGGCTACACCTTC	CAWSVGDRGHYGYTF
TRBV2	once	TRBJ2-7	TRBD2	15	TGTGCCAGCAGTGATCAGGGACTAGCTTCCCACGAGCAGTACTTC	CASSDQGLASHEQYF
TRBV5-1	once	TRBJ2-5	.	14	TGCGCCAGCAGCTTGGCCAGCGATATCAGGGCCCAGTACTTC	CASSLASDIRAQYF
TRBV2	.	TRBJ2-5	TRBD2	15	TGTGCCAGCAGTGGATTGGGGACTAATATAGAGACCCAGTACTTC	CASSGLGTNIETQYF
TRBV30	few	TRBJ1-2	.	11	TGTGCCTGGAGCGGTGGAGGGGGCTACACCTTC	CAWSGGGGYTF
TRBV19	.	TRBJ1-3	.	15	TGTGCCAGTAGTGCGTCAACAGGGTCGGGAAACACCATATATTTT	CASSASTGSGNTIYF
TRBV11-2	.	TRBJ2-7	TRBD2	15	TGTGCCAGCAGCACAGCGTACGGGAGGAGGTACGAGCAGTACTTC	CASSTAYGRRYEQYF
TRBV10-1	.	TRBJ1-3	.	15	TGCGCCAGCAGTGATAGGGCCAACTCTGGAAACACCATATATTTT	CASSDRANSGNTIYF
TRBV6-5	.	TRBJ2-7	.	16	TGTGCCAGCAGTTACTCAGGTCAGGCGAGCTCCTACGAGCAGTACTTC	CASSYSGQASSYEQYF
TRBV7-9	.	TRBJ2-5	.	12	TGTGCCAGCAGCTTAGGGCAAGAGACCCAGTACTTC	CASSLGQETQYF
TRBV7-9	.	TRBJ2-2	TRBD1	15	TGTGCCAGCAGCTTTCTCCAGGGGGATGGCGGGGAGCTGTTTTTT	CASSFLQGDGGELFF
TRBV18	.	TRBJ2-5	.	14	TGTGCCAGCTCACCACAGGGGTCAGGAGAGACCCAGTACTTC	CASSPQGSGETQYF
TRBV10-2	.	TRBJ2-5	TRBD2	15	TGCGCCAGCAACCTAGCGGGCGCGAGCCAAGAGACCCAGTACTTC	CASNLAGASQETQYF
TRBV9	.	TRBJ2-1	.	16	TGTGCCAGCAGCCGTAATGTGGGTCTCTCCTACAATGAGCAGTTCTTC	CASSRNVGLSYNEQFF
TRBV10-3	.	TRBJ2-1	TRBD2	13	TGTGCCATTTCCGGGACTAGCGGGGGGGTTAAGTTCTTC	CAISGTSGGVKFF
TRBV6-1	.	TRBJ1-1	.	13	TGTGCCAGCAGTGAAGCGCAAAGCTCTGAAGCTTTCTTT	CASSEAQSSEAFF
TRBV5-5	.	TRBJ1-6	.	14	TGTGCCAGCAGCTTGTTGGGGTTGGATTCACCCCTCCACTTT	CASSLLGLDSPLHF
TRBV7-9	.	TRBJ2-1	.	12	TGTGCCAGCAGAGGGAGCGGCAATGAGCAGTTCTTC	CASRGSGNEQFF
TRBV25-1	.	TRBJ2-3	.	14	TGTGCCAGCAGCAGGGTCCAGGGCACAGATACGCAGTATTTT	CASSRVQGTDTQYF
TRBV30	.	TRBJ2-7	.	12	TGTGCCTGGATGCTCGGGAGCTACGAGCAGTACTTC	CAWMLGSYEQYF
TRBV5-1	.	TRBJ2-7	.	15	TGCGCCAGCAGCTGGACGGGTGGGAGCTCCTACGAGCAGTACTTC	CASSWTGGSSYEQYF
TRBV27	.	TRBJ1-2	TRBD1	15	TGTGCCAGCTTGGGACAGGGAATGGCTAACTATGGCTACACCTTC	CASLGQGMANYGYTF
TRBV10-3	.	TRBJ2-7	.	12	TGTGCCATCAGTGCAGCAGGGTACGAGCAGTACTTC	CAISAAGYEQYF
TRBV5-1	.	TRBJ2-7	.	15	TGCGCCAGCAGCTTGGTATCGGGCAACCTCTACGAGCAGTACTTC	CASSLVSGNLYEQYF
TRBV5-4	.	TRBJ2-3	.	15	TGTGCCAGCAGCTTGGCGGGGCCCTACACAGATACGCAGTATTTT	CASSLAGPYTDTQYF
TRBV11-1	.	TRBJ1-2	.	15	TGTGCCAGCACCGAGGCCCCCGGAGGGGGGTTTGGCTACACCTTC	CASTEAPGGGFGYTF
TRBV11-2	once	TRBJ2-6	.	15	TGTGCCAGCAGCTTAGATAACTCTGGGGCCAACGTCCTGACTTTC	CASSLDNSGANVLTF
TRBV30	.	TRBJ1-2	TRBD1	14	TGTGCCTGGAGTGCGACAGGGGACAAGTCTGGCTACACCTTC	CAWSATGDKSGYTF
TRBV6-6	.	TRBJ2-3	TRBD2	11	TGTGCCAGCAGGGAACGGGGGGGGATGTATTTT	CASRERGGMYF
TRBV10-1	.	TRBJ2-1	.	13	TGCGCCAGCAGTTCCCCGGGGACTTTTGAGCAGTTCTTC	CASSSPGTFEQFF
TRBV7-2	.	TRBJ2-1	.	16	TGTGCCAGCAGCATAGACACTAGACCTCTATACAATGAGCAGTTCTTC	CASSIDTRPLYNEQFF
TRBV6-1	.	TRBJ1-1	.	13	TGTGCCAGCAGTGTACAGGGTGACACTGAAGCTTTCTTT	CASSVQGDTEAFF
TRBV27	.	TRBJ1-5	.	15	TGTGCCAGCAGTTTAGGCGGCCTTGGCAATCAGCCCCAGCATTTT	CASSLGGLGNQPQHF
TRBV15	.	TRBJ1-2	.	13	TGTGCCACCAGCAGAGATCAGGGGTATGGCTACACCTTC	CATSRDQGYGYTF
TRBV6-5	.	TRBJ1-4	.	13	TGTGCCAGCCAGGGGCCCCCTAATGAAAAACTGTTTTTT	CASQGPPNEKLFF
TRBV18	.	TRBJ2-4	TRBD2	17	TGTGCCAGCTCCGCTCAACTAGCGCAAGAGGCCAAAAACATTCAGTACTTC	CASSAQLAQEAKNIQYF
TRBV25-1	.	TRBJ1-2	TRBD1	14	TGTGCCAGCAGTTCCCGACAGGGGAACTATGGCTACACCTTC	CASSSRQGNYGYTF
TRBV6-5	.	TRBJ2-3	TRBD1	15	TGTGCCAGCAGTTCCGGGGGACAGGGACCAGATACGCAGTATTTT	CASSSGGQGPDTQYF
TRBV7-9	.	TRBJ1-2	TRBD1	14	TGTGCCAGCAGCTTACTAGGGGGCGCGGATGGCTACACCTTC	CASSLLGGADGYTF
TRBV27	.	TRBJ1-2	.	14	TGTGCCAGCAGTCCCCGGGGGGCAGCCTATGGCTACACCTTC	CASSPRGAAYGYTF
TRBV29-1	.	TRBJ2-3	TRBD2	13	TGCAGCGTTGACGTAGCGGGAGGAGATACGCAGTATTTT	CSVDVAGGDTQYF